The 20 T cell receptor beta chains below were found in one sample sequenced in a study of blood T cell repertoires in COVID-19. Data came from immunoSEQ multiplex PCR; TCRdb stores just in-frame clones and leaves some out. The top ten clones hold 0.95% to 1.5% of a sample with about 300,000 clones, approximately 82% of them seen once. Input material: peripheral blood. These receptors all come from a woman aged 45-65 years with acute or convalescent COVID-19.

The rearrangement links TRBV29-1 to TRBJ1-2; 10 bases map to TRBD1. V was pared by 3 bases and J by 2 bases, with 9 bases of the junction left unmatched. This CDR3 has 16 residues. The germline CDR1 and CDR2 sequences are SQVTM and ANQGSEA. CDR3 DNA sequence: TGCAGCGTTGATACTCCCCCGGACAGGGGGAACTATGGCTACACCTTC. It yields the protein CSVDTPPDRGNYGYTF.

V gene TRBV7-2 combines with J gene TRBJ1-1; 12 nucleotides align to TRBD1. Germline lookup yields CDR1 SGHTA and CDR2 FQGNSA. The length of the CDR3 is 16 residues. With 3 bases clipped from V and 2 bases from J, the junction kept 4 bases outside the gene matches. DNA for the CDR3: TGTGCCAGCAGCTTCGGGACAGGGGGCTTCAACACTGAAGCTTTCTTT. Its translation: CASSFGTGGFNTEAFF.

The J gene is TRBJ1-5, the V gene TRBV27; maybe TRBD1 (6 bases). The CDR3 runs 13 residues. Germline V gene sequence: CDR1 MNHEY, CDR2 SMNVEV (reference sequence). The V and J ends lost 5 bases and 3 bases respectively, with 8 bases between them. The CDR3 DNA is TGTGCCAGCAGTCGGGACAACAATCAGCCCCAGCATTTT. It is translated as CASSRDNNQPQHF.

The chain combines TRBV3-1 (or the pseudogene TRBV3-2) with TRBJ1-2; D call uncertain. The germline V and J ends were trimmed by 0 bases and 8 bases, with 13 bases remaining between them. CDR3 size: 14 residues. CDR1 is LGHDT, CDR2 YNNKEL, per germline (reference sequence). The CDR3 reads CASSQDGRDRGYTF. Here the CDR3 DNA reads TGTGCCAGCAGCCAAGATGGGAGGGATCGCGGCTACACCTTC.

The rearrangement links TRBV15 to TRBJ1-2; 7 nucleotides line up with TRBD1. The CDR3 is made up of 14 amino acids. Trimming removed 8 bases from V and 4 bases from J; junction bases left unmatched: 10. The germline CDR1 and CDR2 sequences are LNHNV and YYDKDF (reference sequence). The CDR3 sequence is CATSFGQEGYGYTF. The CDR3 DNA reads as TGTGCCACCTCGTTCGGACAGGAGGGCTATGGCTACACCTTC.

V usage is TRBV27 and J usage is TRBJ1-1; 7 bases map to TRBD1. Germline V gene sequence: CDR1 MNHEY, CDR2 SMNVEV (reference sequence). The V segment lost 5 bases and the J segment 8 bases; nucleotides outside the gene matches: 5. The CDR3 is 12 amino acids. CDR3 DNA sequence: TGTGCCAGCAGTCAGGGGACAGCCGAAGCTTTCTTT. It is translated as CASSQGTAEAFF.

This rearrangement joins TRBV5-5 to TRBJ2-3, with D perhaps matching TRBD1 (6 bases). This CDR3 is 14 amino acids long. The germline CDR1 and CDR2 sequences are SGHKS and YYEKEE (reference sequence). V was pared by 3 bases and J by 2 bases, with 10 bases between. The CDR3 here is CASSSGQSTDTQYF. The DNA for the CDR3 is TGTGCCAGCAGCTCCGGACAGTCCACAGATACGCAGTATTTT.

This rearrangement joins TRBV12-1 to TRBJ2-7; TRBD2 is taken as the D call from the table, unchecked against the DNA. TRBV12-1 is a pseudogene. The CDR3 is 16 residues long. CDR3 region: CASSFGPPGVVNEQYV. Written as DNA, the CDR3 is TGTGCCAGCAGCTTTGGGCCTCCGGGGGTAGTGAACGAGCAGTACGTC.

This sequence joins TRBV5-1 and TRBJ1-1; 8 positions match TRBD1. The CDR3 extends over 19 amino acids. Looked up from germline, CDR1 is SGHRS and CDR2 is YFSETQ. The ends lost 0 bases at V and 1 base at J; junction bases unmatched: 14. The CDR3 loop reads CASSLASRTGSSWNTEAFF. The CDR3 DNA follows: TGCGCCAGCAGCTTGGCCTCTAGGACAGGGAGTTCTTGGAACACTGAAGCTTTCTTT.

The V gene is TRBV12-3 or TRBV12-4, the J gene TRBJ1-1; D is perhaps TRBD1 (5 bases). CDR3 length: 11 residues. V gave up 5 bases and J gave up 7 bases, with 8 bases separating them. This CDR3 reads CASSLDSEAFF. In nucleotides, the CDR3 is TGTGCCAGCAGTCTCGACAGTGAAGCTTTCTTT.

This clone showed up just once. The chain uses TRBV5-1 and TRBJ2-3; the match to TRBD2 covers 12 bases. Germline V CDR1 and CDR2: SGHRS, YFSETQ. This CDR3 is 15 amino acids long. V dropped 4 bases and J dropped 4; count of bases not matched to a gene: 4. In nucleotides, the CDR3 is TGCGCCAGCAGCCGGACTAGCGGGGCGGCAGATACGCAGTATTTT. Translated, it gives CASSRTSGAADTQYF.

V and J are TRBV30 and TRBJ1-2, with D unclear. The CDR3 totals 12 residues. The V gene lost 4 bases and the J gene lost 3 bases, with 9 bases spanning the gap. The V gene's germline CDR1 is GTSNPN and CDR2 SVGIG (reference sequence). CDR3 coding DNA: TGTGCCTGGAAGGAGGACCACTATGGCTACACCTTC. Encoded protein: CAWKEDHYGYTF.

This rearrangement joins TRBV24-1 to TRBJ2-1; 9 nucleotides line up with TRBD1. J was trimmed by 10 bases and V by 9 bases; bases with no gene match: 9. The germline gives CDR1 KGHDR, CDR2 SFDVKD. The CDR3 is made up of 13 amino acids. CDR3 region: CATCHRDRVEQFF. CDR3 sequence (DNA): TGTGCCACCTGTCACCGGGACAGGGTCGAGCAGTTCTTC.

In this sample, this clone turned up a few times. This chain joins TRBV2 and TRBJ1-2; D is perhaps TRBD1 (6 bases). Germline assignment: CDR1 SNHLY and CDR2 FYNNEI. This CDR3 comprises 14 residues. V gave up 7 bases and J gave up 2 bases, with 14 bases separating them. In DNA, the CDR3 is TGTGCCAGCACCTTACAGGGACAAAACTATGGCTACACCTTC. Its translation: CASTLQGQNYGYTF.

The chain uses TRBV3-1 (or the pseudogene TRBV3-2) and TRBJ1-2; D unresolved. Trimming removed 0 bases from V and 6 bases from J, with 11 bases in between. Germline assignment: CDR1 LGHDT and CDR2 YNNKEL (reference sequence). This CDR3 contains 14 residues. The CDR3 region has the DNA TGTGCCAGCAGCCAAGATCGGTGGAGCAATGGCTACACCTTC. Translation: CASSQDRWSNGYTF.

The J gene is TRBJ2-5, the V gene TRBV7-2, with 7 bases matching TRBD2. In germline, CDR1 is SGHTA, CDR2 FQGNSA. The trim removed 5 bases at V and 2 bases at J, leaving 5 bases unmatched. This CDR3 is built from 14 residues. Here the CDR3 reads CASSGQRGQETQYF. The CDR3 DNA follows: TGTGCCAGCAGCGGGCAGCGGGGACAAGAGACCCAGTACTTC.

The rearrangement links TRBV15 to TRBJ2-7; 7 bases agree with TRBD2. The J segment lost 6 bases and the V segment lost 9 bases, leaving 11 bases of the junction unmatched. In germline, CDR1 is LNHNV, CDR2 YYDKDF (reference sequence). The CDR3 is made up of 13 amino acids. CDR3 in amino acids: CATGAGALSEQYF. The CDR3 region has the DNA TGTGCCACTGGGGCGGGAGCGCTATCCGAGCAGTACTTC. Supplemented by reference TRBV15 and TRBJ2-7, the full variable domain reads DAMVIQNPRYQVTQFGKPVTLSCSQTLNHNVMYWYQQKSSQAPKLLFHYYDKDFNNEADTPDNFQSRRPNTSFCFLDIRSPGLGDTAMYLCATGAGALSEQYFGPGTRLTVT.

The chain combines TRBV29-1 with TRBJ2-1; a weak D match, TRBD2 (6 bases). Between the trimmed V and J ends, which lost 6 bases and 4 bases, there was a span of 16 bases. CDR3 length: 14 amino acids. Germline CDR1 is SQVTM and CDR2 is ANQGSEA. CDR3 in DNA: TGCAGCGTGGATGCTAGCGAACTATACAATGAGCAGTTCTTC. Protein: CSVDASELYNEQFF.

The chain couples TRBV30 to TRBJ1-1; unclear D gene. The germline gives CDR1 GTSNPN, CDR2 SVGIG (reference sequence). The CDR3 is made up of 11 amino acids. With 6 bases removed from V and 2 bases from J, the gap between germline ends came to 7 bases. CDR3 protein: CACVVNTEAFF. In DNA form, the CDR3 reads TGTGCCTGCGTAGTCAACACTGAAGCTTTCTTT.

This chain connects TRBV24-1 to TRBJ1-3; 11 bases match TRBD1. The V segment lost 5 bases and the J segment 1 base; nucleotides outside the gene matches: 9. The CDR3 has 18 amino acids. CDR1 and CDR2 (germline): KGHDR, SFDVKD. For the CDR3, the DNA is TGTGCCACCAGTGCTGCGGCCGGACAGGGGGCTTCTGGAAACACCATATATTTT. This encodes CATSAAAGQGASGNTIYF.